Shown below are 5 T cell receptor beta chains from a single sample sequenced in a study of shared clonotypes between healthy human individuals. Produced via immunoSEQ multiplex PCR; TCRdb's table is partial and in-frame only. Of approximately 1,000,000 clones detected, 78% appear once; the ten largest clones hold 0.4% to 0.55%. The sequenced sample was memory CD4+ T cells from PBMCs. Stated subset: CD45RA-negative fraction. These receptors came from a man in his late teens or twenties in good health. Some clones in this sample may be carry-over from other donors' samples.

This chain joins TRBV11-2 and TRBJ2-5; the D is unclear. The tail of the sequence fits TRBJ2-7 better, so the J call may be wrong. Germline values: CDR1 SGHAT, CDR2 FQNNGV. The CDR3 consists of 11 residues. CDR3 residues: CASAAYNEQYF. CDR3 bases: TGTGCCAGCGCAGCTTATAACGAGCAGTACTTC.

The V call is TRBV2, the J call TRBJ2-3; a possible D gene is TRBD2 (7 bases). Germline V CDR1 and CDR2: SNHLY, FYNNEI. This CDR3 contains 14 residues. The V gene lost 3 bases and the J gene lost 6 bases, with 13 bases spanning the gap. DNA for the CDR3: TGTGCCAGCAGTGATGTGGGGGGGGCGGATACGCAGTATTTT. Its protein is CASSDVGGADTQYF.

The chain employs TRBV5-1 and TRBJ1-1; D unresolved. Trimming removed 5 bases at V and 1 base at J, with 9 bases between. Germline CDR1 and CDR2: SGHRS and YFSETQ. The CDR3 length is 13 residues. The chain's CDR3 is CASRATSNTEAFF. Written as DNA, the CDR3 is TGCGCCAGCAGGGCTACTTCGAACACTGAAGCTTTCTTT.

The rearrangement uses TRBV18 and TRBJ2-2, with 7 nucleotides matching TRBD1. The CDR3 contains 14 residues. V shed 10 bases, J shed 5 bases, and the junction held 10 bases outside the gene matches. Germline-derived CDR1 and CDR2 are KGHSH and LQKENI. CDR3 DNA: TGTGCCACAACAGGGGACCTAGTGACCGGGGAGCTGTTTTTT. Its protein is CATTGDLVTGELFF.

The chain is built from TRBV5-4 and TRBJ2-7, with D unresolved. From germline, CDR1 is SGHNT and CDR2 YYREEE (reference sequence). V lost 0 bases and J 0 bases, leaving 7 bases between the germline ends. CDR3 length equals 14 residues. In DNA, the CDR3 is TGTGCCAGCAGCTTGGATGGGCCCTCCTACGAGCAGTACTTC. Protein product: CASSLDGPSYEQYF. Supplemented by reference TRBV5-4 and TRBJ2-7, the full variable domain reads ETGVTQSPTHLIKTRGQQVTLRCSSQSGHNTVSWYQQALGQGPQFIFQYYREEENGRGNFPPRFSGLQFPNYSSELNVNALELDDSALYLCASSLDGPSYEQYFGPGTRLTVT.